The T cell receptor (beta chain) described here comes from a study of OX40 agonist ivuxolimab in advanced cancers. Here immunoSEQ multiplex PCR was the method, and the copy in TCRdb shows in-frame clones only, minus some. The sample holds some 86,000 clones; approximately 94% are singletons and the top ten take 9.5% to 10%. The timepoints at which blood was sampled were baseline, cycle 4 day 1, and cycle 7 day 1. This CDR3 is built from 16 residues. Per the germline V gene, CDR1 is SGHTA and CDR2 is FQGTGA. Between the trimmed V and J ends, which lost 4 bases and 0 bases, there was a span of 13 bases.

Specimen: CD4+ or CD8+ T cells sorted from blood, collected in a trial of the OX40 agonist ivuxolimab. The receptor was derived from an adult with an advanced solid tumor such as melanoma, head and neck, liver or kidney cancer. This chain joins TRBV7-3 and TRBJ2-1; perhaps D is TRBD1 or TRBD2 (6 bases each). The CDR3, as DNA: TGTGCCAGCAGCTCCTTAGGGGGACTCTCCTACAATGAGCAGTTCTTC. This sequence encodes CASSSLGGLSYNEQFF.